The entry below gives a single TCR beta chain sequence along with its context. Original data processing: Counts of nucleated cells, estimated from reference gene primer amplification, were obtained. Sequenced by immunoSEQ multiplex PCR; TCRdb stores in-frame clones only, minus some. That table supplies the V and J calls and clone size; D and trimming were determined from the DNA. The data show over 4,500 clones, roughly 89% seen once. The data stem from a study of blood T cell repertoires in COVID-19. For the study at large: From the United States, Italy and Spain came samples of acute and convalescent COVID-19. The cDNA or gDNA used as material had been derived from T cells, B-cell-depleted T cells, or PBMCs.

V gave up 3 bases and J gave up 4 bases, with 9 bases separating them. The length of the CDR3 is 13 residues. Specimen: peripheral blood. This sequence was found in a human donor in a cohort sampled during active COVID-19. The chain employs TRBV12-3 or TRBV12-4 and TRBJ1-2, with D maybe TRBD1 (6 bases). Here the CDR3 DNA reads TGTGCCAGCAGTTTCGGACAGATCTATGGCTACACCTTC. Protein: CASSFGQIYGYTF.